Presented here are 24 T cell receptor beta chains from one specimen sequenced in a study of blood T cells in healthy people across ages. Using a J-beta primer mix together with a sample-barcoded 5' primer, a second PCR was run for roughly 7 to 11 cycles. TCRdb re-called the 5' RACE reads with MiXCR, one entry per CDR3 protein. The sample has approximately 400,000 distinct CDR3 sequences, 45% to 65% seen once; the top ten hold over 40%. Sample: blood. Source of these receptors: a man between 60 and 70 years old in good health.

This clonotype has at least ten counts. The CDR3 loop is CSVVSASSYNEQFF. CDR3 DNA sequence: TGCAGCGTTGTTAGCGCCAGCTCCTACAATGAGCAGTTCTTC. The chain employs TRBV29-1 and TRBJ2-1, with D tentatively TRBD2 (5 bases). CDR3 length: 14 residues. Germline CDR1 is SQVTM and CDR2 is ANQGSEA. Trimming took off 4 bases at V and 0 bases at J, with 10 bases between the two ends.

The genes are TRBV20-1 and TRBJ1-5, with 12 bases fitting TRBD1. V lost 5 bases, J lost 0 bases, and 8 bases stayed unmatched. Germline V gene data show CDR1 as DFQATT and CDR2 as SNEGSKA (reference sequence). The CDR3 length is 17 residues. The CDR3 reads CSAGGTGGPYSNQPQHF. The CDR3 DNA reads as TGCAGTGCTGGCGGGACAGGGGGCCCGTATAGCAATCAGCCCCAGCATTTT.

This chain joins TRBV9 and TRBJ2-5; D gene ambiguous. Per the germline V gene, CDR1 is SGDLS and CDR2 is YYNGEE. There are 13 residues in the CDR3. Trimming shortened V by 4 bases and J by 9 bases, and 16 bases separated the two germline ends. CDR3 region: CASSPRPLVAQYF. In nucleotides, the CDR3 is TGTGCCAGCAGCCCAAGGCCGCTGGTGGCCCAGTACTTC.

V usage is TRBV20-1 and J usage is TRBJ2-3; 9 bases are a match to TRBD2. V trimming: 1 base; J trimming: 0 bases; junction bases outside the gene matches: 11. The CDR3 contains 18 residues. Germline values: CDR1 DFQATT, CDR2 SNEGSKA (reference sequence). CDR3 loop: CSARGWGGGASSTDTQYF. In DNA form, the CDR3 reads TGCAGTGCTAGAGGTTGGGGCGGGGGGGCTTCGAGCACAGATACGCAGTATTTT.

The chain recombines TRBV6-5 with TRBJ2-4; TRBD1 agrees at 9 bases. Germline V gene data show CDR1 as MNHEY and CDR2 as SVGAGI. The CDR3 has 15 amino acids. The V segment lost 6 bases and the J segment 1 base; nucleotides outside the gene matches: 4. The CDR3 reads CASSNRGRAKNIQYF. The CDR3 DNA reads TGTGCCAGCAGCAACAGGGGGCGCGCCAAAAACATTCAGTACTTC.

The chain has TRBV7-3 and TRBJ2-2; D not certain. CDR1 is SGHTA, CDR2 FQGTGA, per germline. The CDR3 is made up of 17 amino acids. Trimming cost V 1 base and J 0 bases, with 12 bases left between them. The CDR3 DNA is TGTGCCAGCAGCTTAATGCCAGAGAATTCGAACACCGGGGAGCTGTTTTTT. Its protein is CASSLMPENSNTGELFF.

The genes are TRBV7-9 and TRBJ2-1; D is possibly TRBD1 or TRBD2 (6 bases each). The CDR3 has 17 residues. Trimming left V 3 bases short and J 7 bases short, with 22 bases between. Germline V gene sequence: CDR1 SEHNR, CDR2 FQNEAQ (reference sequence). CDR3 in amino acids: CASSLGNGGRRVNEQFF. The CDR3 coding sequence is TGTGCCAGCAGCTTGGGCAATGGGGGGCGTAGGGTTAATGAGCAGTTCTTC.

The chain employs TRBV20-1 and TRBJ2-7, with 11 nucleotides matching TRBD2. V lost 3 bases and J lost 0; bases outside the gene matches: 10. The CDR3 is made up of 17 amino acids. Germline CDR1 is DFQATT and CDR2 is SNEGSKA (reference sequence). In DNA form, the CDR3 reads TGCAGTGCTAGTGGGCTAGCGGGGGGTTTAAGCTCCTACGAGCAGTACTTC. Translation: CSASGLAGGLSSYEQYF.

V usage is TRBV20-1 and J usage is TRBJ2-7; D unresolved. CDR3 length equals 12 residues. Germline-derived CDR1 and CDR2 are DFQATT and SNEGSKA (reference sequence). Trimming removed 6 bases from V and 1 base from J, with 10 bases in between. In DNA form, the CDR3 reads TGCAGTGCCAGTATGGGATCCTACGAGCAGTACTTC. Translating it yields CSASMGSYEQYF.

This clonotype was detected ten times or more. The chain couples TRBV27 to TRBJ1-1, with D hard to call. The CDR3 totals 15 residues. From germline, CDR1 is MNHEY and CDR2 SMNVEV (reference sequence). V was cut by 6 bases and J by 0 bases, with 14 bases left in between. The CDR3 DNA reads as TGTGCCAGCAGGCCACGAGAGGCTTTGAACACTGAAGCTTTCTTT. Protein product: CASRPREALNTEAFF.

The chain carries TRBV5-1 and TRBJ2-1; D is undetermined. This CDR3 spans 13 amino acids. CDR1 is SGHRS, CDR2 YFSETQ, per germline. V shed 4 bases and J shed 7 bases, with 12 bases lying between them. The CDR3 sequence is CASSGVPGNEQFF. CDR3 nucleotides: TGCGCCAGCAGCGGGGTCCCCGGGAATGAGCAGTTCTTC.

Concerning this clonotype: Germline and junction disagree at one end, which may indicate a read error. The chain employs TRBV7-2 and TRBJ2-7; 7 nucleotides align to TRBD2. This CDR3 has 16 amino acids. CDR1 and CDR2 (germline): SGHTA, FQGNSA. DNA of the CDR3: TGTGCCGGCAGCCCCCGGTGGGCGGGAGTCTCCTACGAGCAGTACTTC. This gives the protein CAGSPRWAGVSYEQYF.

V is TRBV28 and J is TRBJ2-5, with 7 nucleotides matching TRBD1. Germline CDR1 is MDHEN and CDR2 is SYDVKM. V gave up 7 bases and J gave up 1 base; unmatched junction bases: 9. This CDR3 is 15 amino acids long. CDR3 residues: CASIPLGQTQETQYF. The CDR3 nucleotides read TGTGCCAGCATACCCCTGGGACAGACCCAAGAGACCCAGTACTTC. Together with reference TRBV28 and TRBJ2-5, the CDR3 gives the full variable domain: DVKVTQSSRYLVKRTGEKVFLECVQDMDHENMFWYRQDPGLGLRLIYFSYDVKMKEKGDIPEGYSVSREKKERFSLILESASTNQTSMYLCASIPLGQTQETQYFGPGTRLLVL.

This clonotype was seen a few times. V is TRBV28 and J is TRBJ2-5; 7 positions agree with TRBD2. V lost 7 bases to trimming and J lost 4 bases; unmatched junction nucleotides: 9. The CDR3 runs to 14 residues. CDR1 MDHEN and CDR2 SYDVKM come from the germline V gene. The CDR3: CASTRGGGGETQYF. The CDR3 nucleotides read TGTGCCAGCACCCGTGGCGGCGGGGGAGAGACCCAGTACTTC.

The table lists this clonotype with a few counts. The rearrangement uses TRBV10-3 and TRBJ2-7; the match to TRBD2 covers 14 bases. Germline V gene lookup returns CDR1 ENHRY and CDR2 SYGVKD. The CDR3 has 17 amino acids. The trim removed 5 bases at V and 2 bases at J, leaving 8 bases unmatched. The chain's CDR3 is CAISPGTSGSMAYEQYF. The CDR3 coding sequence is TGTGCCATCAGTCCCGGGACTAGCGGGAGTATGGCCTACGAGCAGTACTTC.

This clonotype was observed a single time. The chain has TRBV25-1 and TRBJ2-7; D not resolved. The tail of the sequence fits TRBJ2-5 better, so the J call may be wrong. The germline V gene encodes CDR1 MGHDK and CDR2 SYGVNS. This CDR3 region has 17 residues. The CDR3 spells CASSELDACGFEETQYF. CDR3 nucleotide sequence: TGTGCCAGCAGTGAATTGGACGCCTGTGGTTTTGAAGAGACCCAGTACTTC.

The CDR3 DNA is TGTGCCTGTGAGGGGGGAAGGAGTGGCTACACCTTC. Translation gives CACEGGRSGYTF. The chain is built from TRBV30 and TRBJ1-2; tentatively, D is TRBD1 (6 bases). The CDR3 consists of 12 residues. V shed 6 bases and J shed 7 bases, with 15 bases lying between them. Germline loops: CDR1 GTSNPN, CDR2 SVGIG (reference sequence).

The rearrangement uses TRBV20-1 and TRBJ2-1, with a tentative D call TRBD2 (6 bases). Germline V lookup: CDR1 DFQATT, CDR2 SNEGSKA (reference sequence). The CDR3 consists of 13 residues. The V gene lost 6 bases and the J gene lost 6 bases, with 15 bases spanning the gap. In DNA form, the CDR3 reads TGCAGTGCGGCCGGGGACTTACCCAATGAGCAGTTCTTC. This encodes CSAAGDLPNEQFF.

The rearrangement uses TRBV7-8 and TRBJ2-5, with D possibly TRBD1 on 6 matching bases. Germline loops: CDR1 SGHVS, CDR2 FQNEAQ. V shed 5 bases and J shed 4 bases, with 23 bases lying between them. The CDR3 has 17 amino acids. CDR3 DNA sequence: TGTGCCAGCAGCCCCCTGGGTGCCAGGGGCCGTCGAGAGACCCAGTACTTC. Protein product: CASSPLGARGRRETQYF.

In this sample, this clonotype turned up a few times. One junction end does not reproduce the germline sequence, and a read error may be involved. CDR3 DNA: TGTGCCAGCACTGAAGCGGGGGCACGCACAGATACGCAGTATTTT. This codes for CASTEAGARTDTQYF. The chain is built from TRBV6-1 and TRBJ2-3; 8 bases align to TRBD2. CDR3 length: 15 amino acids. Germline values: CDR1 MNHNS, CDR2 SASEGT.

The chain couples TRBV20-1 to TRBJ1-2; 9 bases align to TRBD1. CDR1 and CDR2 from the germline V gene are DFQATT and SNEGSKA (reference sequence). CDR3 size: 17 residues. J gave up 4 bases and V 1 base, and 13 bases lay outside the gene matches. The CDR3 here is CSARVIPQATGGYGYTF. The CDR3 DNA is TGCAGTGCTAGAGTCATCCCCCAAGCGACAGGGGGCTATGGCTACACCTTC.

The chain joins TRBV20-1 to TRBJ2-1; 8 bases map to TRBD2. This CDR3 comprises 15 residues. The germline gives CDR1 DFQATT, CDR2 SNEGSKA (reference sequence). The CDR3 DNA sequence: TGCAGGGCAGCAGACCCTAGCGGGCCTGGCAATGAGCAGTTCTTC. It encodes CRAADPSGPGNEQFF.

V is TRBV4-2 and J is TRBJ2-1; no clear D gene. Germline values: CDR1 LGHNA, CDR2 YNFKEQ. Trimming cost V 4 bases and J 9 bases, with 10 bases left between them. The CDR3 runs to 12 residues. The CDR3 DNA is TGTGCCAGCAGCCCTGACTCGCCTGAGCAGTTCTTC. Its translation: CASSPDSPEQFF.

Details on this clonotype: A much larger clone differs from this one at a single base, so this may be a read error. The gene calls are TRBV28 and TRBJ2-7, with 8 bases identical to TRBD1. Looked up from germline, CDR1 is MDHEN and CDR2 is SYDVKM. The CDR3 runs to 16 residues. V shed 5 bases, J shed 2 bases, and the junction held 11 bases outside the gene matches. In DNA, the CDR3 is TGTGCCAGCAGTCCGACCGGACAGGGATCCCCCTACGAGCAGTACTTC. Protein sequence: CASSPTGQGSPYEQYF.